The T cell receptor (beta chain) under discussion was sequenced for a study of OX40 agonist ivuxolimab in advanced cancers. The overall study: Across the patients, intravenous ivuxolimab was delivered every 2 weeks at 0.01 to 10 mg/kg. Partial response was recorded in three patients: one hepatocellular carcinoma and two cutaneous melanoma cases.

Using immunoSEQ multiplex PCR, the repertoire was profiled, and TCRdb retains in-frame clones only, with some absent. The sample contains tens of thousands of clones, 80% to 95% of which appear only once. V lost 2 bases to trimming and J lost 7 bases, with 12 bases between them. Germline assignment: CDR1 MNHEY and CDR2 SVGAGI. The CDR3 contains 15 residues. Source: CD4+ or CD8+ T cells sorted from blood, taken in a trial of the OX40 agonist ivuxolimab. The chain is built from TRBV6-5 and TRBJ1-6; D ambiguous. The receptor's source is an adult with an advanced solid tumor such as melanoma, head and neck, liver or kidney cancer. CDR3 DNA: TGTGCCAGCAGTTACACCGGACGGGAGAATTCACCCCTCCACTTT. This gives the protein CASSYTGRENSPLHF.